The clone carrying this T cell receptor beta chain has at least ten counts. Its specificity is unknown. Mismatch with germline at one junction end may stem from a read error. Germline V CDR1 and CDR2: SGHDT, YYEEEE. The CDR3 totals 11 residues. A CD45RO/CCR7/CD25/CD127/CD95/CD27 panel sorted naive, central memory, regulatory and stem cell-like memory CD4+ cells. Expressed TCRB transcripts were sequenced, since all the RNA that had been isolated was reverse transcribed. This table comes from immunoSEQ multiplex PCR, and its TCRdb copy is limited to in-frame clones, with some not included. This table holds around 150,000 clones, 9% to 12% found once. This entry is derived from a study of beta chain features in type 1 diabetes. Study-wide findings and caveats: All four CD4+ subsets from Type 1 diabetes patients carried moderately but significantly shorter TCRB CDR3s.

The chain couples TRBV5-6 to TRBJ2-5, with a possible D match to TRBD2 (6 bases). The source of this sequence is a man aged 25-40 years with type 1 diabetes. Sequencing was carried out using central memory CD4+ T cells from blood. In nucleotides, the CDR3 is TGTGCCAGCAGCTTGATGGGCGGGACCCACTTC. It is translated as CASSLMGGTHF.